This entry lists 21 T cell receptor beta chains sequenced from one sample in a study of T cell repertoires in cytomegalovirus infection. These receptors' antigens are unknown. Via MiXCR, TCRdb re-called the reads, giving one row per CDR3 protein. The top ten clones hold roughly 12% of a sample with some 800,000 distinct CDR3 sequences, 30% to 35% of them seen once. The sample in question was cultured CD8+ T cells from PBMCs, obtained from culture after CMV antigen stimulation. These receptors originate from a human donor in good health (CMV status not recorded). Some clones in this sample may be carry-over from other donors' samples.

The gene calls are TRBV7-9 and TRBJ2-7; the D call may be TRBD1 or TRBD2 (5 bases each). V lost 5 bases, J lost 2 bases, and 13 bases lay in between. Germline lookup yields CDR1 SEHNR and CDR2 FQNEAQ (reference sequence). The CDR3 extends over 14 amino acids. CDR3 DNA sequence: TGTGCCAGCAGCCCAGGGACCCTTACCTACGAGCAGTACTTC. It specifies CASSPGTLTYEQYF.

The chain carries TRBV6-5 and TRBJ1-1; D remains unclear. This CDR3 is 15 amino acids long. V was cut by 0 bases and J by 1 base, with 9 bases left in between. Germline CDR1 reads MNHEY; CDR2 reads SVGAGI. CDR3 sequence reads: CASSYSTAANTEAFF. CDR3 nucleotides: TGTGCCAGCAGTTACTCGACGGCGGCGAACACTGAAGCTTTCTTT.

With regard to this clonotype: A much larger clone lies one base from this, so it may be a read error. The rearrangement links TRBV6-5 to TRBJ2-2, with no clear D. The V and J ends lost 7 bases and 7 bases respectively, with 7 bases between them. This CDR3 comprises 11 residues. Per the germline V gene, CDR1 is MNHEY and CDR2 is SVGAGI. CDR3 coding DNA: TGTGCCAGCACCCAATACGGGGAGCTGTTTTTT. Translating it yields CASTQYGELFF.

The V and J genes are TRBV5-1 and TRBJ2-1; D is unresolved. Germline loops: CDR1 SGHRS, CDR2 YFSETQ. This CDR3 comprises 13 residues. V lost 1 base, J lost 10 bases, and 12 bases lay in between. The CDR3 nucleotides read TGCGCCAGCAGCTTGTCTGGGGTAGGAGAGCAGTTCTTC. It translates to CASSLSGVGEQFF.

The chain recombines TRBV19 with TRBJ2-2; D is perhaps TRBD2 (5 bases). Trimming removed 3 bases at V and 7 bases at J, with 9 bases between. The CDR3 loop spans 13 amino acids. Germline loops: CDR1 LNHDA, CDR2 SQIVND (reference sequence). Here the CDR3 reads CASSMGVIGELFF. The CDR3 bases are TGTGCCAGTAGTATGGGAGTCATCGGGGAGCTGTTTTTT.

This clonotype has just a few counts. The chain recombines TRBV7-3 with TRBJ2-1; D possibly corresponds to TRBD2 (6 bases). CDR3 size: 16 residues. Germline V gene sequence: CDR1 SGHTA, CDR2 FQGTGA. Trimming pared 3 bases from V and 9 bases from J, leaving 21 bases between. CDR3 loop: CASSFPGLLPFGEQFF. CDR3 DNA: TGTGCCAGCAGCTTCCCGGGACTCCTACCATTTGGTGAGCAGTTCTTC.

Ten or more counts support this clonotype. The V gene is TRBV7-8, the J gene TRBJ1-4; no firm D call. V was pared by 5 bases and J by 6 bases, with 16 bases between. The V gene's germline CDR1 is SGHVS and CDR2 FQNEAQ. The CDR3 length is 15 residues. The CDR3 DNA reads TGTGCCAGCAGCATTTCTCGACATGTGGATGAAAAACTGTTTTTT. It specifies CASSISRHVDEKLFF.

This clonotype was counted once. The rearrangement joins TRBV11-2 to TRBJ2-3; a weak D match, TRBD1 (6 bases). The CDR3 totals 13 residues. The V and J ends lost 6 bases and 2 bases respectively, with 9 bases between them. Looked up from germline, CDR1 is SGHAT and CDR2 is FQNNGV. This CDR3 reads CASSRDNTDTQYF. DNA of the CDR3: TGTGCCAGCAGTCGGGACAACACAGATACGCAGTATTTT.

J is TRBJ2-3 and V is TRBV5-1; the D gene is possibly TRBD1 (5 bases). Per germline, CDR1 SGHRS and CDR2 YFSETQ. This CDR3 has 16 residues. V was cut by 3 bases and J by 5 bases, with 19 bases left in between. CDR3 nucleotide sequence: TGCGCCAGCAGCTCACAATTCAGGGTCAGAGGAGATACGCAGTATTTT. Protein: CASSSQFRVRGDTQYF.

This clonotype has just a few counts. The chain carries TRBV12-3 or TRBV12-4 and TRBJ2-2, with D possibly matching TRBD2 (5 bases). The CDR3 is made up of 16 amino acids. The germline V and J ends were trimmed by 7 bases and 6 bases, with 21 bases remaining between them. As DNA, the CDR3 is TGTGCCAGCACCCTAATCCCCGGGCCGGAGGCCGGGGAGCTGTTTTTT. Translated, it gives CASTLIPGPEAGELFF.

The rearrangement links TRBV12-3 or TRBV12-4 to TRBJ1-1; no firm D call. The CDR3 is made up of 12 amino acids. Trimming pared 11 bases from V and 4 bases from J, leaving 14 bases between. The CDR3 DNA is TGTGCCGGGGTGGGGTTGGGCACTGAAGCTTTCTTT. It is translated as CAGVGLGTEAFF.

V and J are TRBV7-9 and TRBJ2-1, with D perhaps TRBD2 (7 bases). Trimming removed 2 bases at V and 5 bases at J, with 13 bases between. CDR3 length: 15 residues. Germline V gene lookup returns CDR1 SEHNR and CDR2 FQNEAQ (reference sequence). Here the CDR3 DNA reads TGTGCCAGCAGCTTACCGGGGGGCACACACAATGAGCAGTTCTTC. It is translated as CASSLPGGTHNEQFF.

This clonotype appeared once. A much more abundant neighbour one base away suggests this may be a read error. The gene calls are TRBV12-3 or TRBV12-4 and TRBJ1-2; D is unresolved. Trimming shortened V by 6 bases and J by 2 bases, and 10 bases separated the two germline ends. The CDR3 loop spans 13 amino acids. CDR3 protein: CASSPPPNYGYTF. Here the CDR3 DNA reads TGTGCCAGCAGCCCCCCCCCCAACTATGGCTACACCTTC.

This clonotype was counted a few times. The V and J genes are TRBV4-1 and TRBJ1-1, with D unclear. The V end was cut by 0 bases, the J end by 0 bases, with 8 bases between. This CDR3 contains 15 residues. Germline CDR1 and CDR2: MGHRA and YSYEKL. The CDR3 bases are TGCGCCAGCAGCCAAGAATCAGTAATGAACACTGAAGCTTTCTTT. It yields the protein CASSQESVMNTEAFF.

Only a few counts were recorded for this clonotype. The CDR3 reads CASSPYREVRGETQYF. The CDR3 bases are TGTGCCAGTAGTCCATACAGGGAAGTTAGGGGAGAGACCCAGTACTTC. This chain uses TRBV19 with TRBJ2-5, with TRBD1 as a possible D gene (6 bases). The CDR3 totals 16 residues. V lost 5 bases, J lost 4 bases, and 20 bases lay in between. CDR1 and CDR2 (germline): LNHDA, SQIVND (reference sequence).

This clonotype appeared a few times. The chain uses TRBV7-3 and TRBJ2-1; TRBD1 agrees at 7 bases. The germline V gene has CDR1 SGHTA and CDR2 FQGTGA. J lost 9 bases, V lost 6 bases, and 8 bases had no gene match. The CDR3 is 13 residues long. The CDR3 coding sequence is TGTGCCAGCAGGGCTACAGGGGCGGGTGAGCAGTTCTTC. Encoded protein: CASRATGAGEQFF.

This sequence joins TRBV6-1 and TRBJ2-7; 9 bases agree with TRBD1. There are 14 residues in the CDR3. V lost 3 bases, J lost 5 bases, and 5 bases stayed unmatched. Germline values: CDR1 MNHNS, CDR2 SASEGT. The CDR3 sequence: CASSDRDRVDEQYV. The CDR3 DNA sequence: TGTGCCAGCAGTGACCGGGACAGGGTCGACGAGCAGTACGTC.

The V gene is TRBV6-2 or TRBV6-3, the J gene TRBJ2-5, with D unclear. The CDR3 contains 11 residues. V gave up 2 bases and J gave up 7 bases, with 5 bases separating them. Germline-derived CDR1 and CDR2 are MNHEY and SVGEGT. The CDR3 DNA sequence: TGTGCCAGCAGTTACCTCTGGACCCAGTACTTC. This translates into CASSYLWTQYF.

CDR3 nucleotide sequence: TGTGCCAGCAGCTCAAGGGACGGGTACGAGCAGTACTTC. Its translation is CASSSRDGYEQYF. The chain carries TRBV7-9 and TRBJ2-7, with D tentatively TRBD1 or TRBD2 (5 bases each). The CDR3 consists of 13 residues. Germline values: CDR1 SEHNR, CDR2 FQNEAQ (reference sequence). V lost 4 bases and J lost 4, with 11 bases in between.

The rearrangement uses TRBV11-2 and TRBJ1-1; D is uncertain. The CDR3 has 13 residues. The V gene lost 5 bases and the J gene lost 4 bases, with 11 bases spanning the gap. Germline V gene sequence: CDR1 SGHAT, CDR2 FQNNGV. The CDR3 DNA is TGTGCCAGCAGCCTCTCCCAAGCCACTGAAGCTTTCTTT. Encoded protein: CASSLSQATEAFF.

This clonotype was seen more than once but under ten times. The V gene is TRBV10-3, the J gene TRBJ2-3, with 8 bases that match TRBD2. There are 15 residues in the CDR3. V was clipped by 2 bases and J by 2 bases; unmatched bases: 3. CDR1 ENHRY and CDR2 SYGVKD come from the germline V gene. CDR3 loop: CAISEERGHTDTQYF. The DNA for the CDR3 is TGTGCCATCAGTGAGGAGCGGGGGCACACAGATACGCAGTATTTT.